In this sample, the clone carrying this T cell receptor beta chain turned up many times. The antigen remains unidentified. Not enrolled were patients with uncontrolled infection, other autoimmune disease, pregnancy or lactation. Fresh peripheral blood, approximately 10 ml, yielded the PBMCs. This CDR3 region has 11 residues. Looked up from germline, CDR1 is GTSNPN and CDR2 is SVGIG (reference sequence). V was shortened by 5 bases and J by 3 bases, with 5 bases between the two germline ends. The investigators amplified TCR beta CDR3 regions from RNA transcripts. TCR CDR3 regions were first amplified by RT-PCR with HTBI primers. MiXCR was run by TCRdb on the multiplex PCR reads, yielding one entry per CDR3 protein. This sample yields around 600,000 distinct CDR3 sequences, of which 14% are seen a single time; roughly an eighth belongs to the top ten. The data derive from a study of T cells in Graves' hyperthyroidism and ophthalmopathy. About the research overall: Peripheral blood was secured at the point of initial diagnosis, before any treatment. Study-wide findings and caveats: Most thyroid clonotypes with frequency above 0.001 were detected in blood.

The specimen was blood. This chain links TRBV30 with TRBJ1-3; no firm D call. The clonotype was recovered from a woman between 50 and 59 years old with Graves' ophthalmopathy. The CDR3 spells CAWAHGNTIYF. In DNA form, the CDR3 reads TGTGCCTGGGCGCATGGAAACACCATATATTTT. Supplemented by reference TRBV30 and TRBJ1-3, the full variable domain reads SQTIHQWPATLVQPVGSPLSLECTVEGTSNPNLYWYRQAAGRGLQLLFYSVGIGQISSEVPQNLSASRPQDRQFILSSKKLLLSDSGFYLCAWAHGNTIYFGEGSWLTVV.